One T cell receptor beta chain is described in this entry. Its matching antigen is unknown. Treatment: roughly nine-day PBMC culture with coronavirus spike peptide pools or control peptides (ViraFEST assay). The Oncomine TCR Beta short-read assay generated sequence data from the DNA of cultured CD4+ T cells. Scientists extracted genomic DNA from CD4+ T cells grown in culture. A single record per CDR3 protein comes from TCRdb applying MiXCR to the PCR reads. The sample includes about 12,000 distinct CDR3 sequences, roughly a fifth of them seen just once. This sample stems from a study of vaccination and CD4 T cells after COVID-19. Study-wide background: Either a CEFX pool, an HIV-1 Nef pool, or no peptide was added to control cultures.

The length of the CDR3 is 16 residues. V was trimmed by 2 bases and J by 6 bases, leaving 19 bases between them. The V gene's germline CDR1 is GTSNPN and CDR2 SVGIG (reference sequence). This chain joins TRBV30 and TRBJ2-2, with D perhaps TRBD1 (8 bases). The sequenced sample was CD4+ T cells from blood, cultured in vitro, obtained before SARS-CoV-2 vaccination. The TCR originated in a human donor who received a COVID-19 vaccine. The CDR3 loop is CAWSKQTTGGAGELFF. DNA of the CDR3: TGTGCCTGGAGTAAACAAACCACAGGGGGGGCCGGGGAGCTGTTTTTT.